The rows below give T cell receptor beta chains drawn from one sample of a study of tumor-infiltrating lymphocytes in localized non-small cell lung cancer. Sequenced by immunoSEQ multiplex PCR; TCRdb stores in-frame clones only, minus some. This sample has approximately 14,000 clones, with 80% to 90% found just once. Sequences were obtained from lung tumor tissue. The receptors stem from a human donor with non-small cell lung cancer. Each CDR3 is given with its conserved first and last residue. A D gene is named only where the DNA matches it firmly. Clone size, where shown, is once, few, many, or a class for clones that have expanded.

TRBD2	TRBJ2-3	TRBV7-9	.	CASSPSSGSTDTQYF	TGTGCCAGCAGCCCATCTAGCGGGAGCACAGATACGCAGTATTTT
.	TRBJ2-3	TRBV7-2	.	CASSLVRGSDTQYF	TGTGCCAGCAGCTTAGTCCGGGGGTCAGATACGCAGTATTTT
.	TRBJ2-2	TRBV7-2	.	CASSLAYSNTGELFF	TGTGCCAGCAGCTTAGCCTACTCGAACACCGGGGAGCTGTTTTTT
.	TRBJ1-5	TRBV6-1	.	CASSFKGGQPQHF	TGTGCCAGCAGTTTTAAGGGAGGCCAGCCCCAGCATTTT
.	TRBJ2-2	TRBV19	.	CASRNPGVTGELFF	TGTGCCAGTAGGAACCCGGGGGTCACCGGGGAGCTGTTTTTT
.	TRBJ1-5	TRBV6-6	.	CASSWGTGQNNQPQHF	TGTGCCAGCAGTTGGGGGACGGGACAAAACAATCAGCCCCAGCATTTT
.	TRBJ1-2	TRBV9	.	CASSVVGGNYGYTF	TGTGCCAGCAGCGTAGTGGGGGGTAACTATGGCTACACCTTC
.	TRBJ2-2	TRBV10-1	few	CASSPTGTGELFF	TGCGCCAGCAGTCCAACAGGCACCGGGGAGCTGTTTTTT
.	TRBJ2-3	TRBV29-1	.	CSPLGAGDTQYF	TGCAGCCCCCTGGGGGCGGGGGATACGCAGTATTTT
TRBD1	TRBJ1-4	TRBV4-2	few	CASSQVTGANEKLFF	TGTGCCAGCAGCCAAGTGACAGGGGCGAATGAAAAACTGTTTTTT
.	TRBJ1-2	TRBV7-9	.	CASEGHGSNYGYTF	TGTGCCAGCGAGGGACACGGTTCTAACTATGGCTACACCTTC
TRBD1	TRBJ1-2	TRBV7-2	.	CASTTTGLFNYGYTF	TGTGCCAGCACTACGACAGGGCTCTTTAACTATGGCTACACCTTC
.	TRBJ2-1	TRBV9	medium-sized	CASSVDWDTYNEQFF	TGTGCCAGCAGCGTAGATTGGGACACCTACAATGAGCAGTTCTTC
.	TRBJ2-6	TRBV7-6	.	CASSLSGASGANVLTF	TGTGCCAGCAGCTTATCAGGGGCTTCTGGGGCCAACGTCCTGACTTTC
.	TRBJ1-2	TRBV27	.	CASRQTGSYGYTF	TGTGCCAGCAGACAAACAGGGTCGTATGGCTACACCTTC
.	TRBJ1-1	TRBV18	.	CASSLSAQGPSEAFF	TGTGCCAGCTCACTTTCAGCACAGGGACCTTCCGAAGCTTTCTTT
TRBD2	TRBJ2-3	TRBV6-4	once	CASSDSPGGRDTQYF	TGTGCCAGCAGTGACTCGCCGGGAGGGAGAGATACGCAGTATTTT
.	TRBJ2-2	TRBV25-1	.	CASIGSGELFF	TGTGCCAGCATCGGGAGCGGGGAGCTGTTTTTT
.	TRBJ1-1	TRBV5-1	.	CASSNDRMNTEAFF	TGCGCCAGCAGCAATGACAGGATGAACACTGAAGCTTTCTTT
TRBD1	TRBJ2-5	TRBV5-1	.	CASSLQGYRETQYF	TGCGCCAGCAGCTTACAGGGGTATCGGGAGACCCAGTACTTC
TRBD2	TRBJ2-1	TRBV5-4	.	CASSLLDSGMANEQFF	TGTGCCAGCAGCCTCCTCGATAGCGGGATGGCCAATGAGCAGTTCTTC
TRBD2	TRBJ2-7	TRBV7-6	once	CASSPQAGGGYEQYF	TGTGCCAGCAGCCCCCAGGCGGGAGGGGGTTACGAGCAGTACTTC
TRBD2	TRBJ2-7	TRBV11-2	.	CASSPTMAGVGEQYF	TGTGCCAGCAGCCCTACGATGGCGGGGGTGGGAGAGCAGTACTTC
.	TRBJ2-7	TRBV18	.	CASSPRDRTYDEQYF	TGTGCCAGCTCCCCCCGGGACCGGACTTACGATGAGCAGTACTTC
.	TRBJ2-7	TRBV27	.	CASSLWKHYEQYF	TGTGCCAGCAGTTTATGGAAACACTACGAGCAGTACTTC
.	TRBJ2-3	TRBV5-5	.	CASSYTPRGGASTDTQYF	TGTGCCAGCAGCTATACTCCCCGCGGCGGGGCTAGCACAGATACGCAGTATTTT
TRBD2	TRBJ2-3	TRBV11-3	once	CASSPRVLAGGTDTQYF	TGTGCCAGCAGCCCCAGGGTACTAGCGGGAGGGACAGATACGCAGTATTTT
.	TRBJ1-1	TRBV7-2	.	CASSPGRQPGTEAFF	TGTGCCAGCAGCCCCGGGCGGCAGCCGGGGACTGAAGCTTTCTTT
.	TRBJ2-7	TRBV5-6	.	CASSSTWRGWSYEQYF	TGTGCCAGCAGCTCCACCTGGAGGGGGTGGTCCTACGAGCAGTACTTC
TRBD1	TRBJ1-5	TRBV5-5	.	CASSRGQGFLRPQHF	TGTGCCAGCAGCAGGGGACAGGGATTTTTACGGCCCCAGCATTTT
TRBD2	TRBJ2-4	TRBV14	.	CASSQGHSSSGGIQYF	TGTGCCAGCAGCCAAGGTCATTCCTCGTCGGGGGGCATTCAGTACTTC
TRBD2	TRBJ2-2	TRBV7-2	.	CASSRGSINTGELFF	TGTGCCAGCAGTCGCGGGAGTATTAACACCGGGGAGCTGTTTTTT
.	TRBJ1-1	TRBV5-1	.	CASTTDGSNTEAFF	TGCGCCAGCACCACGGACGGATCGAACACTGAAGCTTTCTTT